This T cell receptor beta chain was identified during a study of cytomegalovirus exposure and HLA in healthy donors (dated by TCRdb to the late 2010s). For the wider study: An earlier analysis of a few hundred of the donors reported approximately 260 Gb of sequence data and 117 million unique TCR beta sequences obtained from approximately 180 million T cells. Every repertoire in the discovery cohort had been generated on one and the same sequencing platform. Among about 370 genotyped donors of the cohort, an average of around 250,000 unique TCR beta nucleotide sequences was sequenced per donor, of which roughly 17% were non-productive. Typing coverage differed by locus: A, B, C, DRB1 and DQB1 were typed in roughly 620-630 donors, DQA1 in 500 to 550, DPA1 in 600 to 610, and DPB1 in around 490. To study patterns of TCR occurrence, a later analysis re-analyzed previously published TCR beta repertoires from hundreds of donors and added high-resolution HLA genotyping. Rather than drawing on any new phenotypic data, the later analysis identified candidate immune exposures from TCR beta sequences and the way those sequences occurred across donors. In an earlier analysis of 500 to 650 of the donors, high-throughput TCR beta sequencing was used to judge whether each TCR beta V gene segment behaved as functional or pseudogenic. Class I and class II HLA loci were covered by the typing at four-digit resolution. The genetic ancestry cluster associated with self-reported Caucasian donors included around 76% of the roughly 380 genotyped donors. About 280 gigabases of sequencing data and approximately 92 million unique TCR sequences made up an early release that covered several hundred HLA-typed donors. High-throughput TCR immunosequencing, statistical association of individual TCRs with disease status, and machine learning were combined to predict cytomegalovirus infection status. Several DR-DQ haplotypes were treated as single units for association and clustering because of strong linkage in the cohort. A later genetic analysis took genome-wide SNP genotypes for about 55% of the 666 donors and used that subset as a discovery cohort. Donor age, sex, ethnicity and CMV serostatus were compiled alongside the repertoire data. The study profiled the T cell repertoires of under 700 subjects by immunosequencing and related them to cytomegalovirus serostatus. Besides the first cohort of approximately 670 subjects, a separate validation cohort made up of some 110 different subjects was used. The aim of the study was to test whether cataloging public T cell receptors could identify signatures of past pathogen exposure. The study at large found these results: V-gene and J-gene trimming of TCR beta chains was associated with a missense DCLRE1C variant in a later genetic analysis, and the association was replicated in an independent cohort. A later analysis found that TCR association rates varied across HLA loci, with DRB1 alleles showing the most associated TCRs and HLA-C alleles the fewest. The classifier was reported to diagnose cytomegalovirus status with high specificity and sensitivity in both the original and validation cohorts. According to a later analysis, most CMV-associated TCR beta chains appeared to be HLA-restricted, and the HLA associations seemed to be driven largely by CMV exposure. A later analysis found that HLA-associated TCR beta chains were more clonally expanded and had lower generation probabilities than equally common non-associated chains. Because the 87-base-pair reads could not distinguish some IMGT-functional V segments, including TRBV6-2 and TRBV6-3, those segments were excluded. Strong co-occurrence of HLA alleles, especially DR and DQ, made assigning TCR associations to individual alleles difficult. A later analysis reported that several top co-occurrence clusters appeared linked to parvovirus B19, influenza, CMV and Epstein-Barr virus. In vitro tests confirmed that a few of the cytomegalovirus-associated TCR beta chains recognize cytomegalovirus antigens. The presence/absence analyses assumed that sequencing depth was roughly uniform across donors, and that assumption may not be true. It was suggested by the authors that the approach could potentially be generalized to other disease states and immunological phenotypes. A later genetic analysis reported fewer N-insertions in productive TCRs among donors in an Asian-associated ancestry cluster than the roughly 700-donor mean. An earlier analysis of around 600 of the donors showed that most TCR beta V segments appeared in productive rearrangements either about 90% or about 30% of the time, which broadly matched IMGT annotations. A later analysis associated about 18,000 TCR beta sequences with specific HLA alleles at a false discovery rate of 0.05. The only immune exposure information available for the cohort was CMV serostatus. Correlated functional status among segregating V segments might be attributable to linkage disequilibrium, but an unknown experimental factor could not be ruled out. The study listed 164 TCR beta chains as associated with cytomegalovirus. Because HLA typing was unavailable for some donors at each locus, only the typed subset was used in association tests. A further reported finding was that TCR beta sequences accurately predicted the HLA-A and HLA-B alleles for most subjects in the first cohort. While some public TCRs were present in many individuals, most TCR sequences turned up only very rarely across donors. The earlier analysis of about 600 of the donors excluded fewer than 20 rarely observed V segments, including chromosome 9 orphons, because counts were too low. Only TCR beta chains were sequenced in this cohort, and the absence of alpha or paired-chain data limited detectable features. A cluster of highly shared sequence variants was judged likely to represent a technical artifact of the sequencing pipeline.

In total, 500 to 700 healthy bone marrow donors made up the cohort. At the time of sampling, all cohort members were nominally healthy, though unrecorded immune exposures were likely present. The donor was CMV seronegative and belonged to the group of roughly 330 seronegative cohort members. Each donor provided a peripheral blood sample, and peripheral blood mononuclear cells were used for TCR beta sequencing. Genomic DNA was extracted from the blood cell samples with the Qiagen DNeasy Blood Extraction Kit. Library method: the immunoSEQ multiplex PCR assay. For the multiplex PCR, a mixture combining 60 forward primers for TCR Vbeta segments and 13 reverse primers for TCR Jbeta segments was used. The CDR3 region of rearranged TCR beta genes was amplified from genomic DNA with a multiplex PCR assay. Amplified TCR beta libraries were sequenced as 87-base-pair reads on the Illumina HiSeq System. The study's processing was this. Across the 600 to 700 repertoires, a later analysis counted some 80 million unique TCR beta chains, some 11 million of which were shared by at least two donors. Raw reads were error-corrected and collapsed into unique sequences with a nearest-neighbor algorithm that merged closely related sequences to remove PCR and sequencing errors. To assign V, D and J gene segments, CDR3 sequences were aligned to IMGT reference sequences. For a sequence to be retained, a match of at least six nucleotides to both a V gene segment and a J gene segment was required. Rearrangements were called productive when the CDR3 lacked stop codons and stayed in frame with V and J; all others were non-productive. CDR3 was defined by IMGT convention, running from the second conserved V-encoded cysteine to the conserved J-encoded phenylalanine. The earlier analysis of about 570 of the donors excluded any sequence lacking an unambiguous match to a single V gene segment. In an earlier analysis of 500 to 750 of the donors, V segments were called functional above 56.7% productive rearrangements and were called segregating when the between-donor standard deviation exceeded 5%. A statistical classification framework was built to diagnose cytomegalovirus status from the catalog of TCR beta chain sequences. In a later analysis, V and J genes were assigned by comparing TCR nucleotide sequences against IMGT/GENE-DB human TR gene sequences. A later analysis assigned CDR3 sequences and most-parsimonious VDJ recombination scenarios with the TCRdist pipeline. In a later analysis, every TCR beta chain was defined by the combination of its CDR3 amino acid sequence and its V-gene family, and reads without a unique V-gene family were dropped. A later analysis removed 450 to 600 highly shared, low-generation-probability nucleotide sequences to deal with suspected cross-contamination and a sequencing artifact. A later analysis calculated a clonal expansion index for each public chain from normalized within-repertoire ranks of inferred template counts. In a later analysis, generation probabilities were computed using a VDJ recombination model fitted to out-of-frame rearrangements, and the results were checked against IGoR. A later analysis scored TCR-TCR, TCR-HLA and TCR-CMV co-occurrence with hypergeometric tests, applying a repertoire-size bias correction to TCR pairs. To estimate false discovery rates, a later analysis permuted the HLA or CMV assignments 20 times. A later analysis grouped co-occurring TCRs with DBSCAN, adding TCRdist sequence similarity when clustering within HLA-allele-positive subsets. Repertoires with fewer than 30,000 or more than 120,000 public chains, plus five repertoires with anomalous nucleotide sharing, were excluded from co-occurrence clustering. What TCRdb holds here is the immuneACCESS table cut down to in-frame rearrangements. Part of the clones is not present; checked against another copy, under half of the missing clones reflect an unresolved V gene, and the others are unexplained. D and trimming were read from the DNA, whereas the V and J calls and clone size are those reported in that table. This sample is represented by about 200,000 clones; 87% of them were singletons. The leading ten clones occupy over 1% of the sample.

About this clone itself: There is no known antigen for this receptor. Per-base qualities were not stored, and no clone one base away is much larger.

CDR1 and CDR2 (LGHNA, YSLEER) derive from the germline V gene. The CDR3 numbers 13 residues from cysteine through phenylalanine. Left in the record is the CDR3 DNA by itself, 39 bases read in frame from the first base. V lost 2 bases and J lost 6 bases; the stretch between them is 7 bases long. The sequenced material came from PBMCs. The source is a man between 25 and 39 years old in good health and CMV-seronegative. The rearranged chain carries TRBV4-3 and TRBJ2-2; 5 matching bases give a weak D call of TRBD2. This receptor has the CDR3 CASSQPGSGELFF. Here is the DNA: TGCGCCAGCAGCCAACCGGGGTCCGGGGAGCTGTTTTTT.